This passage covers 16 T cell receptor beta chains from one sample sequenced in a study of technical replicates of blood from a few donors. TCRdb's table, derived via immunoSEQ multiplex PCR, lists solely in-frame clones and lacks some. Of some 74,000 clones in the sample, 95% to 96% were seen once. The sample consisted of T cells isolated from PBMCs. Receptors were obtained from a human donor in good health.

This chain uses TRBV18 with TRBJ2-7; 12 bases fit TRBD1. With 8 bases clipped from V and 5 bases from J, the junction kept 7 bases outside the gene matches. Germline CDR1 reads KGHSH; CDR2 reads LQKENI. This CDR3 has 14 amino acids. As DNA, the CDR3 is TGTGCCAGCCTCAGTGGGACAGGGGGCGACGAGCAGTACTTC. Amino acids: CASLSGTGGDEQYF. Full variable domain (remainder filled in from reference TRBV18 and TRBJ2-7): NAGVMQNPRHLVRRRGQEARLRCSPMKGHSHVYWYRQLPEEGLKFMVYLQKENIIDESGMPKERFSAEFPKEGPSILRIQQVVRGDSAAYFCASLSGTGGDEQYFGPGTRLTVT.

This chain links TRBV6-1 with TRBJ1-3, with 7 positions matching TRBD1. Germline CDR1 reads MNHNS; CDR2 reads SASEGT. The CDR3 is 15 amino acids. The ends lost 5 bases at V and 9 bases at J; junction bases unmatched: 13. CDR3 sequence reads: CASSTGTEPGGTIYF. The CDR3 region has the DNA TGTGCCAGCAGTACTGGGACAGAGCCCGGAGGCACCATATATTTT.

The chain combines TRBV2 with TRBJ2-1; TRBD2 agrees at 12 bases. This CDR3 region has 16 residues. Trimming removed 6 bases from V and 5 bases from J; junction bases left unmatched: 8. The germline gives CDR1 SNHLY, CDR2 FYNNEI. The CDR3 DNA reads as TGTGCCAGCAGAATACTAGCGGGGGGCCCGAACAATGAGCAGTTCTTC. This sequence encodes CASRILAGGPNNEQFF. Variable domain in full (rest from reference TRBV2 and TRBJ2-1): EPEVTQTPSHQVTQMGQEVILRCVPISNHLYFYWYRQILGQKVEFLVSFYNNEISEKSEIFDDQFSVERPDGSNFTLKIRSTKLEDSAMYFCASRILAGGPNNEQFFGPGTRLTVL.

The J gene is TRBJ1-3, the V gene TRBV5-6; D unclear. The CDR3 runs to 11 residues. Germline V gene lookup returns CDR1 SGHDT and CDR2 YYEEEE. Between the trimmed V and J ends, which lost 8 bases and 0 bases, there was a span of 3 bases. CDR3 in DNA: TGTGCCAGTAACTCTGGAAACACCATATATTTT. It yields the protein CASNSGNTIYF.

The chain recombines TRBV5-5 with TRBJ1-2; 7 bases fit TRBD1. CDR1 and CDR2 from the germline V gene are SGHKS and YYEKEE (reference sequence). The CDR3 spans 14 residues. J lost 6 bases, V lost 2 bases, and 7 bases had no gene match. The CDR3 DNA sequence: TGTGCCAGCAGCTTTGAGGGGGCGCCGAATGGCTACACCTTC. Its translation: CASSFEGAPNGYTF.

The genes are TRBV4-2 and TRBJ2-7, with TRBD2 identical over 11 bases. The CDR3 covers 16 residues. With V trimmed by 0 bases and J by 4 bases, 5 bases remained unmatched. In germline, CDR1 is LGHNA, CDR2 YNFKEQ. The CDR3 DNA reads TGTGCCAGCAGCCAAGAGCTAGCGGGGGGCCTGTACGAGCAGTACTTC. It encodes CASSQELAGGLYEQYF.

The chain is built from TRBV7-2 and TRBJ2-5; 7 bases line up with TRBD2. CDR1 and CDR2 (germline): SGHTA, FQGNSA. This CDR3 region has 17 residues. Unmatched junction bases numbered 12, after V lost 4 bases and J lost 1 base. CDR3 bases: TGTGCCAGCAGCTATGGGGGAGGGATCTCCCTCCAAGAGACCCAGTACTTC. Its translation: CASSYGGGISLQETQYF.

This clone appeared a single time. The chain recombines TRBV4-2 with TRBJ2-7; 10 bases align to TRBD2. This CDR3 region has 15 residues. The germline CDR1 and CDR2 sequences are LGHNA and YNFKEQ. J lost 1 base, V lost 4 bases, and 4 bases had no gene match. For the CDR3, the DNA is TGTGCCAGCAGCCGGGGACTAGCGCAGTCCTACGAGCAGTACTTC. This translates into CASSRGLAQSYEQYF.

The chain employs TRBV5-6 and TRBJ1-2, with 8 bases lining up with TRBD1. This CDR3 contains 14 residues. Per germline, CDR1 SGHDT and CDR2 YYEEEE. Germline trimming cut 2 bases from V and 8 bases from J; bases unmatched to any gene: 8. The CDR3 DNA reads TGTGCCAGCAGCTTCTCCGACAGGGGTGTCGGCTACACCTTC. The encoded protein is CASSFSDRGVGYTF.

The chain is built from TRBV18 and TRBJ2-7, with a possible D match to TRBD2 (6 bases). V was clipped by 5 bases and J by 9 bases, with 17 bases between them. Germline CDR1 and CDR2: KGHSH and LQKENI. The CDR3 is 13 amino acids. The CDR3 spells CASSSQPLEGQYF. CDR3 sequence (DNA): TGTGCCAGCTCATCCCAGCCGTTGGAGGGGCAGTACTTC. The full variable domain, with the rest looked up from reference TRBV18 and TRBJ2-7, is NAGVMQNPRHLVRRRGQEARLRCSPMKGHSHVYWYRQLPEEGLKFMVYLQKENIIDESGMPKERFSAEFPKEGPSILRIQQVVRGDSAAYFCASSSQPLEGQYFGPGTRLTVT.

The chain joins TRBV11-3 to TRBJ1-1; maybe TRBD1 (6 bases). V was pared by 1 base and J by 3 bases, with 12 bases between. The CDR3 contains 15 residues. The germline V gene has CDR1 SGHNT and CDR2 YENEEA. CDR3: CASSLAIGGDTEAFF. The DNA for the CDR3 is TGTGCCAGCAGCTTAGCGATTGGGGGCGACACTGAAGCTTTCTTT.

The CDR3 region is CATSRDLADYGYTF. For the CDR3, the DNA is TGTGCCACCAGCAGAGATCTGGCGGACTATGGCTACACCTTC. J is TRBJ1-2 and V is TRBV15; D is uncertain. CDR3 size: 14 residues. Germline CDR1 and CDR2: LNHNV and YYDKDF (reference sequence). The ends were cut back, 0 bases at V and 3 bases at J, with 8 bases in the middle.

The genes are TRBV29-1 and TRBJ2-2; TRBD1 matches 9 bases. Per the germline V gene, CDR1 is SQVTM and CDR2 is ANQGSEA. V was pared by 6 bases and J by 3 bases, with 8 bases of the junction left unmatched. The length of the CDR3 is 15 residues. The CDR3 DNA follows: TGCAGCGTGGAGGGACAGGGACGATACACCGGGGAGCTGTTTTTT. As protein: CSVEGQGRYTGELFF.

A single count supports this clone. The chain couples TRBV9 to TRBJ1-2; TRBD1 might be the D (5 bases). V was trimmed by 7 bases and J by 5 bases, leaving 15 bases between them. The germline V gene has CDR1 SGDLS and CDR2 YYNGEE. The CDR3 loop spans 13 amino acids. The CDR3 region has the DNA TGTGCCAGCGGTCGGGGGGGACTATATGGCTACACCTTC. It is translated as CASGRGGLYGYTF.

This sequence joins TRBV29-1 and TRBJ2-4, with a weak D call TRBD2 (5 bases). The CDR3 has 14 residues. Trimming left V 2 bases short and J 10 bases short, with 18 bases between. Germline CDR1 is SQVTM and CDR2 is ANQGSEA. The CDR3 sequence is CSVETLAPRRIQYF. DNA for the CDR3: TGCAGCGTTGAAACCCTAGCCCCGCGGCGGATTCAGTACTTC.

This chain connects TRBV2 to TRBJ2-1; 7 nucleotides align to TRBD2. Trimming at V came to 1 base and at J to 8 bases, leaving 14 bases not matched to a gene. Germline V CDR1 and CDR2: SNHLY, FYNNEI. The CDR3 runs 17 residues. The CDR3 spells CASSEVWSYQSGDEQFF. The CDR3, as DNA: TGTGCCAGCAGTGAAGTATGGTCTTACCAGAGCGGGGATGAGCAGTTCTTC.